This T cell receptor (beta chain) was recorded in a study of blood T cell repertoires in COVID-19 (dated by TCRdb to between 2020 and 2021). Background for the entire study: Samples covering the acute and convalescent phases of COVID-19 were provided by collaborators in the United States, Italy and Spain. The sample metadata nearly always contained a de-identified subject ID, COVID-19 status, age in years and sex. A freely available public database, intended as a resource for researchers studying the immune response to SARS-CoV-2, is where the repertoires were released. The samples were drawn from two sources: the first 160 participants of the ongoing ImmuneRACE study, and 1,254 subjects contributed by 6 global collaborators. Subjects who had been exposed to COVID-19, were actively infected with it, or had recovered from it provided the deeply sampled blood TCRbeta repertoires that made up the dataset. The material from the prospective study consisted of cDNA or gDNA derived from T cells, B-cell-depleted T cells, or PBMCs. HLA class I and class II types, where available, came from metadata supplied by the sample provider rather than from assay-based typing.

Collaborating institutions collected whole blood in K2EDTA tubes following their own protocols. For TCRbeta analysis, collaborators shipped samples as frozen whole blood, isolated PBMCs, or DNA extracted from either of those sample types. Turning to this clone: Its antigen target is currently unknown. No much larger clonotype is one base removed from it; base qualities were not supplied.

What the authors observed across the whole study: The amount of clinical and demographic metadata varied by source and participant and was provided uncurated.

The immunoSEQ Assay, a bias-controlled multiplex PCR, was used to amplify TCRbeta CDR3 regions from genomic DNA. Concerning the study's data processing: Within the assay, amplification of reference gene primers was used to estimate how many nucleated cells each sample contained. Sequence reads were collapsed and filtered to measure the absolute abundance of every unique TCRbeta CDR3 rearrangement. For each sample, productive Simpson clonality was calculated as the square root of Simpson's diversity index across productive rearrangements. Here the immuneACCESS table is served through TCRdb, limited to in-frame sequences with V and J called. Missing clones are a known gap in these copies; in checked studies unresolved V genes cover under half, and the rest lacks a known reason. V, J and clone size are taken as reported in that table, and D and trimming were inferred from the DNA itself. The sample table holds roughly 75,000 clones, of which roughly four fifths were seen once. In total, the top ten clones hold 28% of the sample.

V and J are trimmed by 4 bases and 0 bases, and the gene matches miss 12 bases of the junction. The CDR3 contains 17 residues, cysteine and phenylalanine counted. Only the CDR3 region is kept as DNA, spanning 51 bases read in frame from base 1. From a lookup of the germline V gene, CDR1 and CDR2 are SQVTM and ANQGSEA. Recombination linked TRBV29-1 to TRBJ2-7, with 10 bases matching TRBD2. The specimen sequenced was peripheral blood. The receptor comes from a man between 65 and 85 years old with acute or convalescent COVID-19. DNA sequence: TGCAGCGTTGTTAGGCTAGCGGGAGTCGCCAGCTCCTACGAGCAGTACTTC. This translates into CSVVRLAGVASSYEQYF.